This T cell receptor beta chain was observed in a study of response to subunit inactivated influenza vaccine. TCRdb used MiXCR to reprocess the RT-PCR reads, holding one entry per CDR3 protein. The sample contains 650,000 to 850,000 distinct CDR3 sequences, roughly 14% of which appear only once. This clonotype turned up a few times. What it recognizes is unknown. Study findings and constraints: The authors suggested that every seasonal influenza vaccination recruits few new T cells.

Germline CDR1 MNHEY, CDR2 SVGEGT. The V gene lost 6 bases and the J gene lost 8 bases, with 22 bases spanning the gap. This CDR3 is 15 amino acids long. This sequence was found in a man aged 45-60 years who received an inactivated influenza vaccine. The chain links TRBV6-2 or TRBV6-3 to TRBJ1-2, with D possibly TRBD1 on 6 matching bases. The material sequenced was PBMCs from blood, taken 14 days before vaccination. In DNA, the CDR3 is TGTGCCAGCAGACCCCCGTGGACAGCTGCTTGGGGCTACACCTTC. It yields the protein CASRPPWTAAWGYTF.